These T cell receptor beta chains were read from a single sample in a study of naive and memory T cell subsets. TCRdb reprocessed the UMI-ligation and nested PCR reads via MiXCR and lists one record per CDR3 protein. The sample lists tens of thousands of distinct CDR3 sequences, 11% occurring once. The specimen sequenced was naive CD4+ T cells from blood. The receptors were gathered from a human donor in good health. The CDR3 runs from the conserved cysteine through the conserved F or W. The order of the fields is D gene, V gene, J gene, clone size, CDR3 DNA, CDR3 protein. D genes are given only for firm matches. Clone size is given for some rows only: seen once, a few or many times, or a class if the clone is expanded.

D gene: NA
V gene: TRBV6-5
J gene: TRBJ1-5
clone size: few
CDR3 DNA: TGTGCCAGCAGCCGCGAAGCTCCACAGGGAGGGAGCAATCAGCCCCAGCATTTT
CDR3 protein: CASSREAPQGGSNQPQHF

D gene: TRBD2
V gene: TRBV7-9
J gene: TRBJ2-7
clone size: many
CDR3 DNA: TGTGCCAGCAGCACCAGACTAGCGGGAGGGCTCCCTCCCTGGTACGAGCAGTACTTC
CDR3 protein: CASSTRLAGGLPPWYEQYF

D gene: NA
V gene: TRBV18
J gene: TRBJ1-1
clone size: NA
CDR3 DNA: TGTGCCAGCTCACCAATGGCAGCGAACACTGAAGCTTTCTTT
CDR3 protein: CASSPMAANTEAFF

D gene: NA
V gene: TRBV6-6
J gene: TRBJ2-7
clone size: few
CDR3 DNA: TGTGCCAGCACCCGGAAGGGCTCCCCGGATGAGCAGTACTTC
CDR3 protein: CASTRKGSPDEQYF

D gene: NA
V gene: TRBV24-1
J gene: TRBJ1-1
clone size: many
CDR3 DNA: TGTGCCACCAGTGACTCCCGTCGGGGATCCACTGAAGCTTTCTTT
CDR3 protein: CATSDSRRGSTEAFF

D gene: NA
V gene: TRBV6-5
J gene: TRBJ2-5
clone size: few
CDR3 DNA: TGTGCCAGCAGTTGGTCGAGGGTGGTGGAGACCCAGTACTTC
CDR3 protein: CASSWSRVVETQYF

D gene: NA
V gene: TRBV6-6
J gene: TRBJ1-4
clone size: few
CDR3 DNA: TGTGCCAGCAGCTACTACCTAGGTGAAAAACTGTTTTTT
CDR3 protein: CASSYYLGEKLFF

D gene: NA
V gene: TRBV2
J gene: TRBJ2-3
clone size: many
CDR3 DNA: TGTGCCAGCAGCGCCATAAGAGCTGATACGCAGTATTTT
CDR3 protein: CASSAIRADTQYF

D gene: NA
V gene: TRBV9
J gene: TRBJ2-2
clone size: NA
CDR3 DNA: TGTGCCAGCAGCGTAGCTGGGGGCGGGGAGCTGTTTTTT
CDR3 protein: CASSVAGGGELFF

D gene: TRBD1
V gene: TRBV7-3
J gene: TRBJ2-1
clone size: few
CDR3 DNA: TGTGCCAGCAGCTCAGGACAGGCCAAGGGAAAGTTCTTC
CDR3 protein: CASSSGQAKGKFF

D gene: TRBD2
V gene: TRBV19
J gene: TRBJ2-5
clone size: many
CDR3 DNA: TGTGCCAGTAGCTCTAGCGGAGAGACCCAGTACTTC
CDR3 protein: CASSSSGETQYF

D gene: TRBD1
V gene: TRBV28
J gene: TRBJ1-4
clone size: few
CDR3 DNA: TGTGCCAGCAGTTCACAGGGGAAAGCAACTAATGAAAAACTGTTTTTT
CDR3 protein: CASSSQGKATNEKLFF

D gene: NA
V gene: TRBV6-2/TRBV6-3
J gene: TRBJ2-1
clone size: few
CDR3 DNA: TGTGCCAGCGCGAGCTTTCGCCCCTACAATGAGCAGTTCTTC
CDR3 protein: CASASFRPYNEQFF

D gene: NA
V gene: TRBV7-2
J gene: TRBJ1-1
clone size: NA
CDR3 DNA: TGTGCCAGCAGCTTAGCAGAACACACTGAAGCTTTCTTT
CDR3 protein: CASSLAEHTEAFF

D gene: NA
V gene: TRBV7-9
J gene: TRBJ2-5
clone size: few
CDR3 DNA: TGTGCCAGCAGCAGACACACGAAAGAGACCCAGTACTTC
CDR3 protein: CASSRHTKETQYF

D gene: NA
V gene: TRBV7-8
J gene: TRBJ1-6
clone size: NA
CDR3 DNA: TGTGCCAGCACCCGAACGGCAGATTCACCCCTCCACTTT
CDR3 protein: CASTRTADSPLHF

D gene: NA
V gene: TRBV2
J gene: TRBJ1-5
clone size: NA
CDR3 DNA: TGTGCCAGCAGGGGCTTGAGGACAGCAGACAATCAGCCCCAGCATTTT
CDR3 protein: CASRGLRTADNQPQHF

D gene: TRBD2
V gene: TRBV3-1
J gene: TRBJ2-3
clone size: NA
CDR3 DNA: TGTGCCAGCAGCCAAGGACGACTAGCGGGGGGTCACACAGATACGCAGTATTTT
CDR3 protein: CASSQGRLAGGHTDTQYF

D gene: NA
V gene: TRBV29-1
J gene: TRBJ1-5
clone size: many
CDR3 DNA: TGCAGCGTTGATTGGGGGGCAGGCCAGCCCCAGCATTTT
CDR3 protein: CSVDWGAGQPQHF

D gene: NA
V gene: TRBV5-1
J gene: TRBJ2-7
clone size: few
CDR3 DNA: TGCGCCAGCAGCCAGGCGGCAGGGACCGGCAGGGAGCAGTACTTC
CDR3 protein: CASSQAAGTGREQYF

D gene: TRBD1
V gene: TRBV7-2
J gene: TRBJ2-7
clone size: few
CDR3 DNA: TGTGCCAGCAGCTCGATGGACAGGCTTCTCCTCTACGAGCAGTACTTC
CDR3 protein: CASSSMDRLLLYEQYF

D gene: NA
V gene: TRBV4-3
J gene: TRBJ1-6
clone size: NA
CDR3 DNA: TGCGCCAGCAGCCAAGAAACCCGACGGGGCCATTCACCCCTCCACTTT
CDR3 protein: CASSQETRRGHSPLHF

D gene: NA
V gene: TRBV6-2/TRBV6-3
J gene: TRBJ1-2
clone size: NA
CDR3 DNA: TGTGCCAGCAGGACTCCCGTTGTCAGCTATGGCTACACCTTC
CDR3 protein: CASRTPVVSYGYTF

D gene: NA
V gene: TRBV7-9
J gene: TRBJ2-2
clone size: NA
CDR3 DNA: TGTGCCAGCAGCTTCCCTCATGACGGGGGCCCGAACACCGGGGAGCTGTTTTTT
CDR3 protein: CASSFPHDGGPNTGELFF

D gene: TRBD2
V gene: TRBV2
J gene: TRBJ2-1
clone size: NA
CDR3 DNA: TGTGCCAGAGGTGGGACTAGCGGAGGAGGACGCGAGCAGTTCTTC
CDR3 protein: CARGGTSGGGREQFF

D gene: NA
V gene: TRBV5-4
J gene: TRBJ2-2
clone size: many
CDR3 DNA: TGTGCCAGCAGCTTGGGGACGGTAAACACCGGGGAGCTGTTTTTT
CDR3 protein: CASSLGTVNTGELFF

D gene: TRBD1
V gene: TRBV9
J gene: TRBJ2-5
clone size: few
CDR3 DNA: TGTGCCAGCAGCGGTACCGGGACAGTCAAAGAGACCCAGTACTTC
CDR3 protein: CASSGTGTVKETQYF

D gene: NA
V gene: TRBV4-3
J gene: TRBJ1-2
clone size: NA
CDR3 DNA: TGCGCCAGCAGCCAAGATAGAGGGGACGGCTACACCTTC
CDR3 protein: CASSQDRGDGYTF